The 29 T cell receptor beta chains listed next were all sequenced from one sample in a study of CD8+ T cells in alopecia areata. Sequencing used cDNA as its template, made by extracting RNA and reverse transcribing it. The data were produced by immunoSEQ multiplex PCR, yet TCRdb's version contains in-frame clones alone and is incomplete. This table holds about 6,900 clones, around 70% found once. As for treatment: oral pan-JAK inhibitor, 5-10 mg twice daily. It was from alopecia areata patients that lesional scalp punch biopsies and peripheral blood were collected. The sample in question was skin, obtained at week 4, from a patient treated with tofacitinib. These receptors came from a human donor with alopecia areata.

The rearrangement links TRBV5-6 to TRBJ2-7; D gene uncertain. Germline CDR1 is SGHDT and CDR2 is YYEEEE. With 0 bases removed from V and 3 bases from J, the gap between germline ends came to 13 bases. This CDR3 is built from 15 residues. The CDR3 protein is CASSLALGSVYEQYF. In DNA, the CDR3 is TGTGCCAGCAGCTTGGCCCTCGGGTCCGTCTACGAGCAGTACTTC.

The chain combines TRBV6-1 with TRBJ2-7; D possibly matches TRBD1 or TRBD2 (7 bases each). The CDR3 consists of 16 residues. V dropped 3 bases and J dropped 5 bases, with 20 bases sitting between them. The germline gives CDR1 MNHNS, CDR2 SASEGT. This CDR3 reads CASSDSSGRGRDEQYF. CDR3 DNA sequence: TGTGCCAGCAGTGATAGTAGTGGGAGGGGGCGAGACGAGCAGTACTTC.

The rearrangement joins TRBV6-5 to TRBJ2-1; 13 positions match TRBD2. V gave up 1 base and J gave up 7 bases; unmatched junction bases: 4. This CDR3 is 16 amino acids long. The germline CDR1 and CDR2 sequences are MNHEY and SVGAGI. The DNA for the CDR3 is TGTGCCAGCAGTTACTGGACTAGCGGGAGCCGGAATGAGCAGTTCTTC. Protein sequence: CASSYWTSGSRNEQFF.

The V gene is TRBV5-1, the J gene TRBJ2-7; perhaps D is TRBD1 or TRBD2 (5 bases each). Germline CDR1 SGHRS, CDR2 YFSETQ. V gave up 6 bases and J gave up 3 bases, with 13 bases separating them. The CDR3 runs to 13 residues. This chain's CDR3 is CASKEGRDYEQYF. CDR3 DNA: TGCGCCAGCAAAGAGGGCAGGGACTACGAGCAGTACTTC.

The V call is TRBV7-6, the J call TRBJ2-7; D is uncertain. The CDR3 runs to 13 residues. With 0 bases removed from V and 3 bases from J, the gap between germline ends came to 6 bases. The germline CDR1 and CDR2 sequences are SGHVS and FNYEAQ. Here the CDR3 reads CASSLASDYEQYF. The CDR3 bases are TGTGCCAGCAGCTTAGCGAGCGACTACGAGCAGTACTTC. The whole variable domain, remainder taken from reference TRBV7-6 and TRBJ2-7, is GAGVSQSPRYKVTKRGQDVALRCDPISGHVSLYWYRQALGQGPEFLTYFNYEAQQDKSGLPNDRFSAERPEGSISTLTIQRTEQRDSAMYRCASSLASDYEQYFGPGTRLTVT.

The rearrangement joins TRBV7-9 to TRBJ1-2; 8 positions match TRBD1. J was trimmed by 7 bases and V by 2 bases; bases with no gene match: 6. The CDR3 length is 14 residues. In germline, CDR1 is SEHNR, CDR2 FQNEAQ (reference sequence). Here the CDR3 DNA reads TGTGCCAGCAGCTTAATGGTCAGGGGGCCTGGCTACACCTTC. Translated, it gives CASSLMVRGPGYTF.

The chain recombines TRBV9 with TRBJ1-2; D remains unclear. The CDR3 has 15 residues. Germline CDR1 and CDR2: SGDLS and YYNGEE. Trimming stripped 4 bases from V and 1 base from J, with 14 bases between. DNA for the CDR3: TGTGCCAGCAGCCCTCAGTCAGATCTTAACTATGGCTACACCTTC. This sequence encodes CASSPQSDLNYGYTF.

The chain carries TRBV7-7 and TRBJ2-2; perhaps TRBD1 as D (5 bases). Germline-derived CDR1 and CDR2 are SSHAT and FNYEAQ (reference sequence). The CDR3 consists of 15 residues. Deletions cut 5 bases from V and 0 bases from J, with 10 bases between. The CDR3 DNA reads TGTGCCAGCAGCAAGGACATATCGAACACCGGGGAGCTGTTTTTT. Translation: CASSKDISNTGELFF.

This chain links TRBV5-1 with TRBJ2-7; D remains ambiguous. CDR3 size: 13 residues. Looked up from germline, CDR1 is SGHRS and CDR2 is YFSETQ. Trimming removed 0 bases at V and 4 bases at J, with 8 bases between. The chain's CDR3 is CASSLGNSYEQYF. CDR3 coding DNA: TGCGCCAGCAGCTTGGGGAACTCTTACGAGCAGTACTTC.

The rearrangement uses TRBV28 and TRBJ1-5; 7 bases align to TRBD1. There are 17 residues in the CDR3. The trim removed 5 bases at V and 0 bases at J, leaving 10 bases unmatched. Germline values: CDR1 MDHEN, CDR2 SYDVKM. The CDR3 loop reads CASSTYRDRYSNQPQHF. The CDR3 coding sequence is TGTGCCAGCAGTACATACCGGGACAGATATAGCAATCAGCCCCAGCATTTT.

The chain combines TRBV19 with TRBJ2-2, with no clear D. The V and J ends lost 0 bases and 2 bases respectively, with 10 bases between them. The CDR3 totals 16 residues. CDR1 is LNHDA and CDR2 is SQIVND in the germline V gene (reference sequence). The CDR3 sequence is CASSIDLAGNTGELFF. The CDR3 region has the DNA TGTGCCAGTAGTATAGATTTGGCAGGCAACACCGGGGAGCTGTTTTTT.

This clone was observed a handful of times. This chain uses TRBV2 with TRBJ1-4; 10 positions match TRBD1. Germline-derived CDR1 and CDR2 are SNHLY and FYNNEI. The CDR3 contains 17 residues. With 5 bases clipped from V and 3 bases from J, the junction kept 9 bases outside the gene matches. CDR3 DNA sequence: TGTGCCAGCAGTATCTCGACAGGGGGCTCACCTAATGAAAAACTGTTTTTT. Translated: CASSISTGGSPNEKLFF.

CDR3 loop: CASSVGRGPGDTQYF. The DNA for the CDR3 is TGTGCCAGCAGCGTAGGAAGGGGCCCGGGGGATACGCAGTATTTT. The chain has TRBV7-3 and TRBJ2-3; D possibly uses TRBD1 or TRBD2 (5 bases each). CDR3 length: 15 residues. Germline lookup yields CDR1 SGHTA and CDR2 FQGTGA. V was pared by 5 bases and J by 6 bases, with 18 bases between. Combining the CDR3 with reference TRBV7-3 and TRBJ2-3 gives the whole variable domain GAGVSQTPSNKVTEKGKYVELRCDPISGHTALYWYRQSLGQGPEFLIYFQGTGAADDSGLPNDRFFAVRPEGSVSTLKIQRTERGDSAVYLCASSVGRGPGDTQYFGPGTRLTVL.

This clone was counted between two and nine times. The chain's CDR3 is CASSFKGNTEAFF. The CDR3 DNA follows: TGTGCCAGCAGCTTTAAGGGGAACACTGAAGCTTTCTTT. The chain is built from TRBV7-9 and TRBJ1-1, with D uncertain. CDR1 and CDR2 from the germline V gene are SEHNR and FQNEAQ (reference sequence). This CDR3 spans 13 amino acids. V was shortened by 3 bases and J by 1 base, with 6 bases between the two germline ends. Based on the CDR3 plus reference TRBV7-9 and TRBJ1-1, the full variable domain is DTGVSQNPRHKITKRGQNVTFRCDPISEHNRLYWYRQTLGQGPEFLTYFQNEAQLEKSRLLSDRFSAERPKGSFSTLEIQRTEQGDSAMYLCASSFKGNTEAFFGQGTRLTVV.

Only a few counts were recorded for this clone. The chain couples TRBV11-2 to TRBJ2-5; no firm D call. Germline V CDR1 and CDR2: SGHAT, FQNNGV. This CDR3 contains 14 residues. V was pared by 5 bases and J by 6 bases, with 16 bases between. CDR3 sequence (DNA): TGTGCCAGCAGCCTAGTTCTGGGGTGGAAGACCCAGTACTTC. It translates to CASSLVLGWKTQYF.

The chain joins TRBV14 to TRBJ2-6; D gene unclear. CDR1 SGHDN and CDR2 FVKESK come from the germline V gene. CDR3 length: 18 residues. Trimming stripped 7 bases from V and 0 bases from J, with 19 bases between. The CDR3 DNA reads TGTGCCAGCAAATCGGACGTAAAGGCTATCTCTGGGGCCAACGTCCTGACTTTC. It specifies CASKSDVKAISGANVLTF.

The chain recombines TRBV29-1 with TRBJ1-1; no clear D. Germline CDR1 reads SQVTM; CDR2 reads ANQGSEA. This CDR3 contains 13 residues. Trimming left V 8 bases short and J 1 base short, with 14 bases between. The CDR3 DNA is TGCAGCTTCCGGGCGTGGTCGAACACTGAAGCTTTCTTT. Amino acids: CSFRAWSNTEAFF.

The CDR3 sequence is CAISEGWQVNSYQETQYF. The DNA of the CDR3 is TGTGCCATCAGTGAGGGTTGGCAGGTCAACTCGTACCAAGAGACCCAGTACTTC. This sequence joins TRBV10-3 and TRBJ2-5; no clear D gene. This CDR3 has 18 residues. V was cut by 2 bases and J by 0 bases, with 19 bases left in between. Germline V gene data show CDR1 as ENHRY and CDR2 as SYGVKD.

This chain links TRBV9 with TRBJ2-3, with unresolved D. CDR1 SGDLS and CDR2 YYNGEE come from the germline V gene. The CDR3 contains 14 residues. V lost 0 bases and J 1 base, leaving 6 bases between the germline ends. This chain's CDR3 is CASSVEGGTDTQYF. CDR3 DNA: TGTGCCAGCAGCGTAGAAGGCGGCACAGATACGCAGTATTTT.

V is TRBV5-1 and J is TRBJ2-5; 7 nucleotides line up with TRBD2. The ends lost 0 bases at V and 1 base at J; junction bases unmatched: 6. CDR1 is SGHRS and CDR2 is YFSETQ in the germline V gene. This CDR3 region has 16 residues. The CDR3 loop reads CASSLGGEGSQETQYF. For the CDR3, the DNA is TGCGCCAGCAGCTTGGGAGGGGAGGGTTCCCAAGAGACCCAGTACTTC.

This rearrangement joins TRBV30 to TRBJ2-7; D remains ambiguous. V was clipped by 1 base and J by 8 bases, with 12 bases between them. This CDR3 has 12 residues. Germline V gene sequence: CDR1 GTSNPN, CDR2 SVGIG (reference sequence). The CDR3 region is CAWSDPHGQQYF. DNA for the CDR3: TGTGCCTGGAGTGACCCCCACGGGCAGCAGTACTTC.

The V and J genes are TRBV30 and TRBJ2-7, with 7 nucleotides matching TRBD2. The CDR3 is 14 residues long. The ends lost 3 bases at V and 6 bases at J; junction bases unmatched: 11. Germline CDR1 GTSNPN, CDR2 SVGIG (reference sequence). In nucleotides, the CDR3 is TGTGCCTGGAGCCGAACTAGCGATTTTTCCGAGCAGTACTTC. This gives the protein CAWSRTSDFSEQYF.

The gene calls are TRBV4-1 and TRBJ2-7; a weak D match, TRBD1 (6 bases). V lost 4 bases and J lost 2, with 12 bases in between. The CDR3 length is 14 residues. From germline, CDR1 is MGHRA and CDR2 YSYEKL. The CDR3 sequence: CASSRTVDTYEQYF. The CDR3 DNA sequence: TGCGCCAGCAGCCGGACAGTAGACACCTACGAGCAGTACTTC.

This clone has just a few counts. The V and J genes are TRBV5-1 and TRBJ2-1; 7 bases line up with TRBD1. The CDR3 runs 13 residues. Germline CDR1 reads SGHRS; CDR2 reads YFSETQ. V was clipped by 0 bases and J by 13 bases; unmatched bases: 7. This chain's CDR3 is CASSLVGQSVQFF. The CDR3 nucleotides are TGCGCCAGCAGCTTGGTGGGACAGTCAGTCCAGTTCTTC.

The chain joins TRBV29-1 to TRBJ2-2; 10 nucleotides align to TRBD2. With V trimmed by 4 bases and J by 1 base, 6 bases remained unmatched. Germline V gives CDR1 SQVTM, CDR2 ANQGSEA. The CDR3 spans 16 residues. The CDR3 spells CSVGSLAGRNTGELFF. The CDR3 region has the DNA TGCAGCGTTGGGTCACTAGCGGGAAGGAACACCGGGGAGCTGTTTTTT.

The gene calls are TRBV4-1 and TRBJ2-5; possible D gene TRBD1, 5 bases. The J call may be incorrect, as the DNA end agrees better with TRBJ2-7. Germline loops: CDR1 MGHRA, CDR2 YSYEKL. The length of the CDR3 is 14 residues. CDR3 DNA sequence: TGCGCCAGCAGCCAAGGGCAGGGTAACAACGAGCAGTACTTC. This gives the protein CASSQGQGNNEQYF.

This clone was observed a handful of times. The chain combines TRBV19 with TRBJ2-7; no clear D. With 3 bases removed from V and 4 bases from J, the gap between germline ends came to 10 bases. Germline-derived CDR1 and CDR2 are LNHDA and SQIVND (reference sequence). The CDR3 has 13 residues. This CDR3 is CASSILRGYEQYF. The CDR3 DNA follows: TGTGCCAGTAGTATCTTGCGAGGTTACGAGCAGTACTTC.

The chain is built from TRBV2 and TRBJ2-6; no reliable D call. Germline V gene data show CDR1 as SNHLY and CDR2 as FYNNEI. The V gene lost 4 bases and the J gene lost 16 bases, with 32 bases spanning the gap. The CDR3 contains 18 residues. For the CDR3, the DNA is TGTGCCAGCAGTGCACGTTCTTACCGATACAAGTCGGGCCAACGTCTGACTTTC. Residues: CASSARSYRYKSGQRLTF.

This chain connects TRBV9 to TRBJ2-2; D is tentatively TRBD1 or TRBD2 (5 bases each). Trimming left V 4 bases short and J 7 bases short, with 23 bases between. The CDR3 extends over 17 amino acids. Germline V CDR1 and CDR2: SGDLS, YYNGEE. This CDR3 reads CASSSTAERKMGGELFF. The CDR3 region has the DNA TGTGCCAGCAGCTCGACAGCGGAACGAAAAATGGGCGGGGAGCTGTTTTTT.